This TCR beta chain appears in the sequencing data of a study of radiotherapy plus CTLA-4 blockade in lung cancer. Looking at the study overall: Disease control was achieved by about 29% of patients, and objective responses by about 19%.

The method was immunoSEQ multiplex PCR; TCRdb's version includes in-frame clones alone and lacks a portion of them. Seen here are tens of thousands of clones, roughly four fifths observed once, and the top ten hold under 0.85%. Notes on the study in general: Radiotherapy with ipilimumab was followed by blood expansion of tumor-derived clones.

Points on this clone: Antigen specificity is unknown.

Trimming took off 1 base at V and 10 bases at J, with 6 bases between the two ends. The CDR3 has 11 residues. Germline CDR1 is SEHNR and CDR2 is FQNEAQ (reference sequence). The starting material was peripheral blood, obtained from a patient treated with radiotherapy plus ipilimumab. The source of this sequence is a human donor with non-small cell lung cancer who had stable disease on radiotherapy plus ipilimumab. This chain links TRBV7-9 with TRBJ2-3, with D hard to call. The CDR3, as DNA: TGTGCCAGCAGCTTAGTCGGTCCGCAGTATTTT. It encodes CASSLVGPQYF.